A single sample is the source of the 25 T cell receptor beta chains below, sequenced in a study of blood T cell repertoires in COVID-19. The assay was immunoSEQ multiplex PCR, and TCRdb's table has in-frame clones only and misses some. The repertoire holds approximately 500,000 clones, with 85% to 90% as singletons. The sample was peripheral blood. The receptors were sampled from a woman aged 50 to 60 with COVID-19, enrolled during active disease.

CDR3 loop: CASRRTGGNYEQYF. CDR3 coding DNA: TGTGCCAGCCGAAGGACGGGGGGCAACTACGAGCAGTACTTC. V is TRBV2 and J is TRBJ2-7; D possibly corresponds to TRBD2 (7 bases). The V and J ends lost 8 bases and 3 bases respectively, with 17 bases between them. This CDR3 is 14 amino acids long. Per the germline V gene, CDR1 is SNHLY and CDR2 is FYNNEI.

J is TRBJ2-7 and V is TRBV6-5, with TRBD1 matching 10 bases. This CDR3 has 14 amino acids. CDR1 is MNHEY, CDR2 SVGAGI, per germline. Trimming took 7 bases from V and 4 from J; bases not matched to a gene: 7. The CDR3 bases are TGTGCCAGCAATCAGAGGACAGGGGGGTACGAGCAGTACTTC. It encodes CASNQRTGGYEQYF.

The rearrangement joins TRBV11-3 to TRBJ2-1, with D uncertain. V was cut by 3 bases and J by 8 bases, with 11 bases left in between. This CDR3 spans 13 amino acids. Germline lookup yields CDR1 SGHNT and CDR2 YENEEA. The CDR3 DNA sequence: TGTGCCAGCAGCTTGTCACAAGAGGATGAGCAGTTCTTC. It encodes CASSLSQEDEQFF.

The chain couples TRBV7-8 to TRBJ1-5; 7 bases are a match to TRBD1. There are 18 residues in the CDR3. CDR1 SGHVS and CDR2 FQNEAQ come from the germline V gene. Trimming removed 1 base from V and 7 bases from J; junction bases left unmatched: 16. The CDR3 DNA follows: TGTGCCAGCAGCTTAGAGAGGTGGATAGGGGGCGGAGGGCAGCCCCAGCATTTT. Translating it yields CASSLERWIGGGGQPQHF.

This chain joins TRBV5-1 and TRBJ2-3, with 11 bases that match TRBD2. V shed 3 bases, J shed 6 bases, and the junction held 12 bases outside the gene matches. Germline CDR1 reads SGHRS; CDR2 reads YFSETQ. The CDR3 runs 17 residues. In nucleotides, the CDR3 is TGCGCCAGCAGCTCGGTCATGGGTAGCGGGGGGGCGGATACGCAGTATTTT. As protein: CASSSVMGSGGADTQYF.

The rearrangement uses TRBV27 and TRBJ1-2; D remains ambiguous. The germline gives CDR1 MNHEY, CDR2 SMNVEV (reference sequence). The germline V and J ends were trimmed by 7 bases and 8 bases, with 17 bases remaining between them. The CDR3 spans 13 residues. CDR3 region: CASTTSRGGGYTF. DNA for the CDR3: TGTGCCAGCACTACGTCCCGGGGTGGGGGCTACACCTTC.

The J gene is TRBJ2-2, the V gene TRBV9; D unclear. Germline V gene sequence: CDR1 SGDLS, CDR2 YYNGEE. Trimming cost V 1 base and J 2 bases, with 12 bases left between them. The CDR3 totals 16 residues. In DNA form, the CDR3 reads TGTGCCAGCAGCGTATCGAGTTTCCTCAACACCGGGGAGCTGTTTTTT. It yields the protein CASSVSSFLNTGELFF.

This clone has more than one count but fewer than ten. This sequence joins TRBV29-1 and TRBJ1-1, with D possibly being TRBD1 (6 bases). Looked up from germline, CDR1 is SQVTM and CDR2 is ANQGSEA. The CDR3 is made up of 12 amino acids. V was trimmed by 5 bases and J by 1 base, leaving 8 bases between them. CDR3 nucleotide sequence: TGCAGCGTTCAGGACAGGAACACTGAAGCTTTCTTT. It yields the protein CSVQDRNTEAFF.

The rearrangement uses TRBV7-9 and TRBJ1-2; no firm D call. The CDR3 spans 13 residues. CDR1 is SEHNR and CDR2 is FQNEAQ in the germline V gene (reference sequence). V was shortened by 1 base and J by 4 bases, with 7 bases between the two germline ends. Here the CDR3 DNA reads TGTGCCAGCAGCTTAGAGCAACTCTATGGCTACACCTTC. It translates to CASSLEQLYGYTF.

The chain links TRBV30 to TRBJ2-2; D possibly corresponds to TRBD2 (6 bases). The V end was cut by 5 bases, the J end by 0 bases, with 13 bases between. This CDR3 is built from 15 residues. Germline V gene sequence: CDR1 GTSNPN, CDR2 SVGIG (reference sequence). The chain's CDR3 is CAWDWGTPNTGELFF. The CDR3 DNA is TGTGCCTGGGATTGGGGGACTCCGAACACCGGGGAGCTGTTTTTT.

The rearrangement links TRBV6-5 to TRBJ1-2, with unresolved D. From germline, CDR1 is MNHEY and CDR2 SVGAGI. Trimming shortened V by 3 bases and J by 5 bases, and 13 bases separated the two germline ends. The CDR3 loop spans 14 amino acids. The CDR3 here is CASSYIGPDYGYTF. The CDR3 nucleotides are TGTGCCAGCAGTTATATTGGCCCCGATTATGGCTACACCTTC.

This clone was detected once. Here the CDR3 reads CASSLVAGGGNEQFF. The CDR3 nucleotides read TGCGCCAGCAGCTTGGTGGCAGGGGGCGGAAATGAGCAGTTCTTC. V gene TRBV5-1 combines with J gene TRBJ2-1, with TRBD1 matching 8 bases. This CDR3 region has 15 residues. Germline V gene data show CDR1 as SGHRS and CDR2 as YFSETQ. V gave up 0 bases and J gave up 7 bases; unmatched junction bases: 6. The variable domain in full, completed from reference TRBV5-1 and TRBJ2-1, reads KAGVTQTPRYLIKTRGQQVTLSCSPISGHRSVSWYQQTPGQGLQFLFEYFSETQRNKGNFPGRFSGRQFSNSRSEMNVSTLELGDSALYLCASSLVAGGGNEQFFGPGTRLTVL.

The V and J genes are TRBV6-4 and TRBJ1-1, with a tentative D call TRBD1 (5 bases). The V gene's germline CDR1 is MRHNA and CDR2 SNTAGT. The V and J ends lost 3 bases and 5 bases respectively, with 13 bases between them. This CDR3 has 14 amino acids. CDR3 DNA sequence: TGTGCCAGCAGTGAGCCCCTGGGGGGGACTGAAGCTTTCTTT. It encodes CASSEPLGGTEAFF.

The chain links TRBV2 to TRBJ1-1; D unclear. The ends were cut back, 6 bases at V and 1 base at J, with 9 bases in the middle. CDR1 SNHLY and CDR2 FYNNEI come from the germline V gene. The CDR3 is 13 residues long. CDR3 coding DNA: TGTGCCAGCAGGCCACAGAGGAACACTGAAGCTTTCTTT. As protein: CASRPQRNTEAFF. The full variable domain, in which reference TRBV2 and TRBJ1-1 provide the parts outside the CDR3, is EPEVTQTPSHQVTQMGQEVILRCVPISNHLYFYWYRQILGQKVEFLVSFYNNEISEKSEIFDDQFSVERPDGSNFTLKIRSTKLEDSAMYFCASRPQRNTEAFFGQGTRLTVV.

The chain combines TRBV19 with TRBJ2-7; 8 bases agree with TRBD1. Germline V lookup: CDR1 LNHDA, CDR2 SQIVND (reference sequence). Trimming took 5 bases from V and 2 from J; bases not matched to a gene: 2. This CDR3 is 13 amino acids long. This chain's CDR3 is CASSLQGAYEQYF. CDR3 bases: TGTGCCAGTAGTTTACAGGGGGCCTACGAGCAGTACTTC.

The J gene is TRBJ1-2, the V gene TRBV3-1 (or the pseudogene TRBV3-2); 9 nucleotides line up with TRBD1. V lost 3 bases to trimming and J lost 5 bases; unmatched junction nucleotides: 4. In germline, CDR1 is LGHDT, CDR2 YNNKEL (reference sequence). The CDR3 has 14 amino acids. The CDR3 bases are TGTGCCAGCAGCCACGCCGGGACAGGGTATGGCTACACCTTC. Its translation is CASSHAGTGYGYTF.

The chain combines TRBV19 with TRBJ2-2; 10 bases fit TRBD2. Germline CDR1 LNHDA, CDR2 SQIVND (reference sequence). There are 19 residues in the CDR3. With V trimmed by 6 bases and J by 4 bases, 17 bases remained unmatched. The CDR3 protein is CASRRPGERGGGGTGELFF. The DNA for the CDR3 is TGTGCCAGTAGAAGACCGGGTGAGCGGGGGGGCGGTGGCACCGGGGAGCTGTTTTTT.

The chain is built from TRBV5-8 and TRBJ1-5; the D gene is possibly TRBD1 (6 bases). The CDR3 runs 13 residues. The ends were cut back, 1 base at V and 6 bases at J, with 8 bases in the middle. CDR1 and CDR2 (germline): SGHTS, YDEGEE. CDR3 residues: CASSLQGSQPQHF. The CDR3 DNA reads as TGTGCCAGCAGCTTGCAGGGGAGTCAGCCCCAGCATTTT.

The gene calls are TRBV19 and TRBJ2-7; TRBD1 agrees at 11 bases. CDR1 LNHDA and CDR2 SQIVND come from the germline V gene (reference sequence). The V segment lost 6 bases and the J segment 7 bases; nucleotides outside the gene matches: 5. This CDR3 is 13 amino acids long. CDR3 DNA sequence: TGTGCCAGTAGCAAGGACAGGGGGCGGGAGCAGTACTTC. Translating gives CASSKDRGREQYF.

This clone was counted once. Other nucleotide sequences in the sample specify the same CDR3. The chain employs TRBV30 and TRBJ1-1, with a weak D call TRBD1 (6 bases). The ends were cut back, 3 bases at V and 7 bases at J, with 12 bases in the middle. In germline, CDR1 is GTSNPN, CDR2 SVGIG (reference sequence). CDR3 length equals 12 residues. In DNA, the CDR3 is TGTGCCTGGAGCAGGGGTACCGGTGAAGCTTTCTTT. It yields the protein CAWSRGTGEAFF.

The chain has TRBV12-5 and TRBJ2-1, with TRBD2 matching 11 bases. The trim removed 4 bases at V and 9 bases at J, leaving 8 bases unmatched. Germline CDR1 reads LGHNT; CDR2 reads FRNRAP. The CDR3 has 15 residues. The CDR3, as DNA: TGTGCTAGTGGTTCCTCTAGCGGGGGGTTTGTTGAGCAGTTCTTC. Translation: CASGSSSGGFVEQFF.

This clone occurred once. J is TRBJ1-1 and V is TRBV4-1; weak D call: TRBD1 (5 bases). V lost 4 bases and J 0 bases, leaving 21 bases between the germline ends. The CDR3 sequence is 18 residues long. Per the germline V gene, CDR1 is MGHRA and CDR2 is YSYEKL. For the CDR3, the DNA is TGCGCCAGCAGCCCTCTTGATAGGGGCTCCCTGCTGAACACTGAAGCTTTCTTT. It encodes CASSPLDRGSLLNTEAFF.

The chain couples TRBV5-1 to TRBJ1-3, with 7 nucleotides matching TRBD1. Germline trimming cut 4 bases from V and 4 bases from J; bases unmatched to any gene: 14. This CDR3 region has 17 residues. Germline V lookup: CDR1 SGHRS, CDR2 YFSETQ. CDR3 in amino acids: CASSRGPPEGAGNTIYF. The CDR3 DNA follows: TGCGCCAGCAGCAGGGGGCCACCGGAGGGGGCCGGAAACACCATATATTTT.

This rearrangement joins TRBV30 to TRBJ1-1; no clear D. V was trimmed by 3 bases and J by 4 bases, leaving 9 bases between them. The germline gives CDR1 GTSNPN, CDR2 SVGIG (reference sequence). The CDR3 has 12 residues. CDR3 loop: CAWSPPSTEAFF. The CDR3 region has the DNA TGTGCCTGGAGCCCTCCGAGCACTGAAGCTTTCTTT.

The chain joins TRBV7-6 to TRBJ2-7, with unresolved D. Trimming took off 5 bases at V and 0 bases at J, with 14 bases between the two ends. CDR1 and CDR2 (germline): SGHVS, FNYEAQ. The CDR3 has 15 amino acids. CDR3 sequence (DNA): TGTGCCAGCAGCCGTAGACTGGCTCCCTCCTACGAGCAGTACTTC. Protein: CASSRRLAPSYEQYF.